This T cell receptor (beta chain) emerged from a study of blood T cells in healthy people across ages. The second PCR ran roughly 6 to 11 cycles with a sample-barcoded 5' primer and J-beta primers. TCRdb used MiXCR to reprocess the 5' RACE reads, holding one entry per CDR3 protein. In the table there are hundreds of thousands of distinct CDR3 sequences, roughly 50% of which are singletons. V was pared by 3 bases and J by 10 bases, with 15 bases between. CDR3 length equals 13 residues. This TCR was recovered from a man older than 75 in good health. The chain carries TRBV12-3 or TRBV12-4 and TRBJ1-1; maybe TRBD1 (5 bases). The sequenced sample consisted of blood. CDR3 bases: TGTGCCAGCAGTTTGTTGGGGACCCAGGGAGCTTTCTTT. Residues: CASSLLGTQGAFF.